This T cell receptor beta chain was recorded in a study of blood T cell repertoires in COVID-19 (dated by TCRdb to 2020 to 2021). About the investigation overall: Collaborator samples came from the United States, Italy and Spain and covered acute and convalescent phases of COVID-19. The prospective study material was composed of cDNA or gDNA derived from T cells, B-cell-depleted T cells, or PBMCs. Subjects who had been exposed to COVID-19, were actively infected with it, or had recovered from it provided the deeply sampled blood TCRbeta repertoires that made up the dataset. A freely available public database, intended as a resource for researchers studying the immune response to SARS-CoV-2, is where the repertoires were released. The samples were drawn from the first 160 participants of the ongoing ImmuneRACE study and from roughly 1,300 subjects provided by 6 global collaborators. Sample metadata almost always included a de-identified subject ID, COVID-19 status, age in years and sex. Where available, HLA class I and class II types were obtained from metadata supplied by the sample provider rather than from assay-based typing. The full study reports these points: The amount of clinical and demographic metadata varied by source and participant and was provided uncurated.

Relative to germline, V is 1 base shorter and J is 5 bases shorter, with 11 bases between their ends. Per the germline V gene (reference sequence), LNHNV is the CDR1 and YYDKDF is the CDR2. There are 14 amino acids in the CDR3, from cysteine to phenylalanine inclusive. Of the read, only the CDR3 DNA is kept; its 42 bases are in frame from base 1. A remark on this clone: Its target antigen remains unknown. No qualities accompany the bases; no much larger clone lies one base away.

Enrolling through a virtual design, the prospective study's participants ranged in age from roughly 18 to 90 years and lived across about two dozen United States geographic areas. In the prospective study, cohorts were assigned on the basis of participant-reported clinical history obtained from a screening survey and a study questionnaire. Exposed participants had been in contact with someone with a PCR-confirmed or clinician-diagnosed COVID-19 case within 2 weeks of study entry. Mobile phlebotomists in the prospective study collected whole blood, serum and a nasopharyngeal or oropharyngeal swab from every participant. Participants in the prospective study had the option to provide additional blood draws and questionnaires over a roughly two-month period. Before DNA extraction, prospective study blood samples were shipped either frozen or at room temperature. TCRbeta CDR3 regions were amplified from genomic DNA using the immunoSEQ Assay, a bias-controlled multiplex PCR. The authors processed their data as follows. Within the assay, amplification of reference gene primers was used to estimate how many nucleated cells each sample contained. To quantify the absolute abundance of each unique TCRbeta CDR3 rearrangement, sequence reads were collapsed and filtered. Productive Simpson clonality was computed per sample as the square root of Simpson's diversity index over productive rearrangements. The table was pulled from immuneACCESS by TCRdb, which kept in-frame rearrangements only. Such tables lose some clones; where checked, under half of the loss comes from unresolved V genes, and the rest has no known cause. V and J calls and clone size are those listed in that table; D and trimming were worked out from the DNA. The sample table records approximately 400,000 clones; 80% to 95% of these occur just once. The ten biggest clones cover around 0.86% of the sample.

The rearrangement combines TRBV15 with TRBJ2-5; the D gene cannot be resolved reliably. The sample was PBMCs or T cells enriched from blood (not recorded which). The TCR comes from a woman between 40 and 55 years old who had been exposed to COVID-19. In nucleotides, the sequence is TGTGCCACCAGCAGAGGACACCCTCGGGAGACCCAGTACTTC. This translates into CATSRGHPRETQYF. The CDR3, completed at both ends by the reference TRBV15 and TRBJ2-5 genes, gives the full variable domain DAMVIQNPRYQVTQFGKPVTLSCSQTLNHNVMYWYQQKSSQAPKLLFHYYDKDFNNEADTPDNFQSRRPNTSFCFLDIRSPGLGDTAMYLCATSRGHPRETQYFGPGTRLLVL.